One and the same sample provided the 26 T cell receptor beta chains below, sequenced in a study of monozygotic twins with inflammatory bowel disease. TCRdb re-called the 5' RACE reads and catalogs CDR3 proteins one per entry, DNA excluded. Its clone listing holds around 450,000 distinct CDR3 sequences. The specimen sequenced was blood. These receptors were taken from a human donor with ulcerative colitis or Crohn's disease, or a healthy co-twin of an affected twin (not recorded which).

The V gene is TRBV18, the J gene TRBJ2-6. The CDR3 spans 14 residues. Germline CDR1 and CDR2: KGHSH and LQKENI. CDR3 region: CASSPGSGANVLTF.

The gene calls are TRBV4-3 and TRBJ1-4. The V gene's germline CDR1 is LGHNA and CDR2 YSLEER. CDR3 length: 15 amino acids. CDR3 loop: CASSQRGRTNEKLFF.

The chain links TRBV30 to TRBJ2-2. Germline lookup yields CDR1 GTSNPN and CDR2 SVGIG (reference sequence). The CDR3 consists of 11 residues. CDR3 protein: CAWRRPGELFF.

The V and J genes are TRBV5-4 and TRBJ2-5; the D call of TRBD1 rests on TCRdb alone, since no DNA is present to check it. CDR3 size: 15 residues. Germline V lookup: CDR1 SGHNT, CDR2 YYREEE (reference sequence). Here the CDR3 reads CASSSAGAAQETQYF.

This sequence joins TRBV9 and TRBJ1-1; TCRdb reports TRBD1, a call that lacks DNA to check it against. CDR1 is SGDLS, CDR2 YYNGEE, per germline. This CDR3 has 14 amino acids. The CDR3 reads CASSLEQGDTEAFF.

The chain carries TRBV16 and TRBJ2-7; absent DNA, TCRdb's TRBD1 call cannot be checked. From germline, CDR1 is KGHSY and CDR2 FQNENV. This CDR3 contains 16 residues. The CDR3 here is CASSLPPSGRSYEQYF.

V and J are TRBV20-1 and TRBJ2-3; the TCRdb D gene call, TRBD2, has no DNA to confirm it. CDR3 length: 15 residues. Germline V gene sequence: CDR1 DFQATT, CDR2 SNEGSKA (reference sequence). CDR3 in amino acids: CSASPGTSGRVGQYF.

Here the CDR3 reads CASSQDAPLSGRVYEQYF. The chain has TRBV4-2 and TRBJ2-7; TCRdb outputs TRBD2, but without DNA this stays unchecked. Per the germline V gene, CDR1 is LGHNA and CDR2 is YNFKEQ. The CDR3 runs 18 residues.

The chain has TRBV11-2 and TRBJ2-7. The CDR3 extends over 15 amino acids. Looked up from germline, CDR1 is SGHAT and CDR2 is FQNNGV. The CDR3 protein is CASSYETGYSYEQYF.

J is TRBJ2-3 and V is TRBV5-1; TCRdb outputs TRBD1, but without DNA this stays unchecked. The CDR3 consists of 13 residues. Germline assignment: CDR1 SGHRS and CDR2 YFSETQ. The CDR3: CASSVGQTDTQYF.

This rearrangement joins TRBV2 to TRBJ1-5. The CDR3 spans 14 residues. The V gene's germline CDR1 is SNHLY and CDR2 FYNNEI. The CDR3: CASSRDLPNQPQHF.

The genes are TRBV5-1 and TRBJ2-3. The CDR3 sequence is 15 residues long. Germline V gene sequence: CDR1 SGHRS, CDR2 YFSETQ. The CDR3 protein is CASSLIEGSTDTQYF. Using reference TRBV5-1 and TRBJ2-3 for the parts outside the CDR3, the full variable domain is KAGVTQTPRYLIKTRGQQVTLSCSPISGHRSVSWYQQTPGQGLQFLFEYFSETQRNKGNFPGRFSGRQFSNSRSEMNVSTLELGDSALYLCASSLIEGSTDTQYFGPGTRLTVL.

The CDR3 here is CASSQDGRAGGPGTDTQYF. The chain employs TRBV4-1 and TRBJ2-3; TCRdb designates TRBD2, a call that cannot be tested without DNA. The CDR3 runs to 19 residues. The V gene's germline CDR1 is MGHRA and CDR2 YSYEKL.

The chain carries TRBV9 and TRBJ1-6; TCRdb selects TRBD1, and the lack of DNA leaves this call unchecked. Germline V gene data show CDR1 as SGDLS and CDR2 as YYNGEE. The CDR3 extends over 14 amino acids. The CDR3 here is CASSGGQNNSPLHF. The whole variable domain, remainder taken from reference TRBV9 and TRBJ1-6, is DSGVTQTPKHLITATGQRVTLRCSPRSGDLSVYWYQQSLDQGLQFLIQYYNGEERAKGNILERFSAQQFPDLHSELNLSSLELGDSALYFCASSGGQNNSPLHFGNGTRLTVT.

V usage is TRBV2 and J usage is TRBJ2-7; checking the TCRdb D call of TRBD1 is not possible without DNA. This CDR3 has 15 residues. Germline CDR1 is SNHLY and CDR2 is FYNNEI. The CDR3 protein is CASSRRSQGGDEQYF. Looking up the rest from reference TRBV2 and TRBJ2-7 gives the full variable domain: EPEVTQTPSHQVTQMGQEVILRCVPISNHLYFYWYRQILGQKVEFLVSFYNNEISEKSEIFDDQFSVERPDGSNFTLKIRSTKLEDSAMYFCASSRRSQGGDEQYFGPGTRLTVT.

The chain links TRBV7-2 to TRBJ1-1; without DNA, the TCRdb call of TRBD1 cannot be checked. The germline gives CDR1 SGHTA, CDR2 FQGNSA. This CDR3 has 16 amino acids. CDR3 sequence reads: CASSFPVGQGNTEAFF.

This chain uses TRBV29-1 with TRBJ1-1. Germline V gene lookup returns CDR1 SQVTM and CDR2 ANQGSEA. The CDR3 totals 11 residues. This CDR3 is CSVWEGTEAFF.

V and J are TRBV5-6 and TRBJ2-2; the D gene TCRdb calls, TRBD2, cannot be checked with no DNA. From germline, CDR1 is SGHDT and CDR2 YYEEEE. CDR3 length equals 15 residues. This chain's CDR3 is CASSDWTSGTGELFF.

J is TRBJ2-1 and V is TRBV9; the TCRdb call, TRBD2, lacks DNA for checking. Germline V CDR1 and CDR2: SGDLS, YYNGEE. The CDR3 totals 20 residues. The CDR3 loop is CASSVGGEGRRFSSYNEQFF. Full variable domain (rest looked up from reference TRBV9 and TRBJ2-1): DSGVTQTPKHLITATGQRVTLRCSPRSGDLSVYWYQQSLDQGLQFLIQYYNGEERAKGNILERFSAQQFPDLHSELNLSSLELGDSALYFCASSVGGEGRRFSSYNEQFFGPGTRLTVL.

V and J are TRBV28 and TRBJ2-1; TCRdb selects TRBD1, and the lack of DNA leaves this call unchecked. The CDR3 runs to 16 residues. Germline V gives CDR1 MDHEN, CDR2 SYDVKM. The chain's CDR3 is CASSSRGPSSYNEQFF.

This chain uses TRBV27 with TRBJ1-5. The CDR3 sequence is 14 residues long. Germline V lookup: CDR1 MNHEY, CDR2 SMNVEV (reference sequence). The CDR3 sequence: CASSLSGSNQPQHF.

The chain recombines TRBV5-4 with TRBJ2-3; TCRdb lists TRBD1, though no DNA is available to test this call. The CDR3 loop spans 16 amino acids. From germline, CDR1 is SGHNT and CDR2 YYREEE (reference sequence). The CDR3 is CASSPIDRSSTDTQYF.

CDR3 in amino acids: CASSLSPLSNQPQHF. This chain connects TRBV7-2 to TRBJ1-5; TCRdb reports TRBD1, a call that lacks DNA to check it against. This CDR3 has 15 residues. The germline gives CDR1 SGHTA, CDR2 FQGNSA.

The chain links TRBV6-5 to TRBJ2-3; the TCRdb call, TRBD1, lacks DNA for checking. Per the germline V gene, CDR1 is MNHEY and CDR2 is SVGAGI. The CDR3 is 17 amino acids. Here the CDR3 reads CASSSTINRGYTDTQYF.

The chain combines TRBV19 with TRBJ1-6; TCRdb's assignment of TRBD1 cannot be checked, as there is no DNA. The CDR3 extends over 14 amino acids. The germline gives CDR1 LNHDA, CDR2 SQIVND (reference sequence). This CDR3 reads CASSVRTGTSPLHF.

The V gene is TRBV5-1, the J gene TRBJ1-1; lacking DNA, the TRBD1 call made by TCRdb goes unchecked. In germline, CDR1 is SGHRS, CDR2 YFSETQ. The CDR3 sequence is 14 residues long. CDR3 protein: CASSSTGEGTEAFF.